These 7 T cell receptor beta chains were all obtained from the same sample, sequenced in a study of a mutant IDH1 vaccine in newly diagnosed glioma. Sequencing was performed with immunoSEQ multiplex PCR; in TCRdb, only in-frame clones are kept and a portion is missing. The sample yields under 60,000 clones, over 60% seen once. These receptors have no identified antigens. The time point was: week 35, safety follow-up. A single vaccine dose contained 300 ug of mutant IDH1 20-mer peptide, and topical imiquimod was used with it. The sequences come from PBMCs, collected from a glioma patient whose treatment included an IDH1 peptide vaccine. These receptors were taken from a man aged 35 to 55 with glioma.

This clone was picked up one time. V and J are TRBV11-2 and TRBJ2-1, with TRBD2 matching 8 bases. Trimming took 2 bases from V and 5 from J; bases not matched to a gene: 5. The CDR3 covers 15 residues. From germline, CDR1 is SGHAT and CDR2 FQNNGV. The CDR3 is CASSLFRGRNNEQFF. The CDR3 nucleotides are TGTGCCAGCAGCTTATTTCGCGGGAGGAACAATGAGCAGTTCTTC.

This clone was observed a handful of times. This chain uses TRBV4-1 with TRBJ1-5, with D hard to call. The length of the CDR3 is 16 residues. Trimming cost V 1 base and J 1 base, with 11 bases left between them. CDR1 and CDR2 from the germline V gene are MGHRA and YSYEKL. The CDR3 coding sequence is TGCGCCAGCAGCCAAGGAGGGCAGAGAAGCAATCAGCCCCAGCATTTT. Its translation is CASSQGGQRSNQPQHF.

V is TRBV5-1 and J is TRBJ2-3; 9 bases are a match to TRBD1. V was clipped by 4 bases and J by 2 bases; unmatched bases: 5. The CDR3 contains 15 residues. Germline CDR1 and CDR2: SGHRS and YFSETQ. The CDR3 coding sequence is TGCGCCAGCAGCCCCGGGACAGGGCCCACAGATACGCAGTATTTT. This translates into CASSPGTGPTDTQYF.

This clone was recorded a few times. V and J are TRBV7-2 and TRBJ2-1; 14 bases are shared with TRBD2. This CDR3 is 18 amino acids long. The germline V gene encodes CDR1 SGHTA and CDR2 FQGNSA. J was trimmed by 7 bases and V by 4 bases; bases with no gene match: 12. The CDR3 loop is CASSSTSGRALGLNEQFF. The CDR3 DNA is TGTGCCAGCAGCTCGACTAGCGGGAGGGCCCTCGGGTTAAATGAGCAGTTCTTC.

This clone has at least ten counts. The CDR3 bases are TGTGCCAGCAGTGAACGGGACACAAGGAACACTGAAGCTTTCTTT. Translation: CASSERDTRNTEAFF. The chain recombines TRBV2 with TRBJ1-1; D is possibly TRBD1 (6 bases). The CDR3 loop spans 15 amino acids. Germline V CDR1 and CDR2: SNHLY, FYNNEI. Trimming left V 2 bases short and J 1 base short, with 11 bases between.

The V call is TRBV19, the J call TRBJ2-3; 8 bases map to TRBD2. The germline CDR1 and CDR2 sequences are LNHDA and SQIVND (reference sequence). CDR3 length: 14 amino acids. The ends lost 8 bases at V and 2 bases at J; junction bases unmatched: 6. The DNA of the CDR3 is TGTGCCAGTTCGCTAGCGGGTTCCACAGATACGCAGTATTTT. Amino acid sequence: CASSLAGSTDTQYF.

The chain employs TRBV7-7 and TRBJ2-2; 8 bases map to TRBD2. The germline V gene encodes CDR1 SSHAT and CDR2 FNYEAQ (reference sequence). The V and J ends lost 4 bases and 1 base, in that order; junction bases with no gene match: 5. The CDR3 is 16 residues long. In DNA, the CDR3 is TGTGCCAGCAGCTCCGAGCGGGGGATGAACACCGGGGAGCTGTTTTTT. Amino acid sequence: CASSSERGMNTGELFF.